This TCR beta chain came from a study of CD8 T cells in Susac syndrome. Germline CDR1 and CDR2: MNHEY and SVGAGI. This CDR3 region has 15 residues. V was trimmed by 0 bases and J by 7 bases, leaving 13 bases between them. RNA, at about 0.45 to 1 ug, was reverse transcribed with random hexamers. Each CDR3 protein gets one entry after TCRdb re-called the immunoSEQ multiplex PCR reads with MiXCR. The top ten clones hold 0.45% to 0.6% of a sample with approximately 140,000 distinct CDR3 sequences, roughly 80% of them seen once. The receptor was derived from a human donor with multiple sclerosis. Sequenced material: CD8+ T cells from PBMCs. V and J are TRBV6-5 and TRBJ2-1; a possible D gene is TRBD2 (7 bases). For the CDR3, the DNA is TGTGCCAGCAGTTACTCGGAACAGGGAGGGAATGAGCAGTTCTTC. This encodes CASSYSEQGGNEQFF.